The following is a TCR beta chain sequence with its context. Its antigen is not known. This sample stems from a study of cytotoxic CD8 clonotypes in ibrutinib-treated CLL. The study, taken as a whole, reports: Ibrutinib response saw clonality rise, and progression saw it return toward baseline.

Libraries were prepared by immunoSEQ multiplex PCR; TCRdb keeps only in-frame clonotypes and omits some of them. The sample has about 160,000 clones; nearly 90% are singletons. The germline CDR1 and CDR2 sequences are SEHNR and FQNEAQ (reference sequence). Germline trimming cut 5 bases from V and 2 bases from J; bases unmatched to any gene: 12. CDR3 length: 17 amino acids. This specimen consisted of PBMCs, obtained at disease progression, from a patient treated with ibrutinib. The V gene is TRBV7-9, the J gene TRBJ2-3; 8 positions match TRBD2. The receptor was isolated from a human donor with chronic lymphocytic leukemia. CDR3 in amino acids: CASSPLRSGADTDTQYF. CDR3 nucleotide sequence: TGTGCCAGCAGCCCCCTCCGTAGCGGGGCCGACACAGATACGCAGTATTTT.